These 9 T cell receptor beta chains originate from one sample sequenced in a study of T-cell memory formation after mild COVID-19 (dated by TCRdb to the early 2020s). The protocol used for the library was 5' RACE. The listed sequencing device is Illumina NovaSeq 6000. TCRdb itself trimmed the public reads at Q25 with fastp, ran MiXCR and retained productive beta chains. Rows with one shared CDR3 protein collapse into an entry with the most common genes and DNA. Across this sample there are 550,000 to 700,000 distinct CDR3 sequences, with 15% to 20% seen only once. Together, the top ten hold roughly 8.2% of the sample. Material for sequencing was PBMCs or a T cell subset sorted from them (not recorded which). The receptors shown here come from an adult woman who had mild COVID-19 (a few samples of this study predate the infection). The sample titles of this study are shuffled in the database, so cell type and time point are left out; the donor was told from shared clones.

The rearrangement uses TRBV25-1 and TRBJ2-7; 9 bases fit TRBD2. The CDR3 contains 13 residues. Germline lookup yields CDR1 MGHDK and CDR2 SYGVNS. With 0 bases clipped from V and 9 bases from J, the junction kept 3 bases outside the gene matches. The CDR3 DNA follows: TGTGCCAGCAGTGAATATGCGGGAGGGACGCAGTACTTC. Translation: CASSEYAGGTQYF.

This chain links TRBV24-1 with TRBJ2-1, with D tentatively TRBD1 (6 bases). The CDR3 is 15 residues long. Germline V gene lookup returns CDR1 KGHDR and CDR2 SFDVKD. V shed 4 bases and J shed 3 bases, with 12 bases lying between them. CDR3 amino acids: CATSDTGTNYNEQFF. In nucleotides, the CDR3 is TGTGCCACCAGTGACACCGGGACAAACTACAATGAGCAGTTCTTC.

This clonotype has more than one count but fewer than ten. This chain joins TRBV7-7 and TRBJ2-6; D remains ambiguous. The CDR3 extends over 15 amino acids. The V gene lost 11 bases and the J gene lost 1 base, with 15 bases spanning the gap. Per germline, CDR1 SSHAT and CDR2 FNYEAQ (reference sequence). The CDR3: CAVGLLWSGANVLTF. CDR3 coding DNA: TGTGCCGTGGGCCTTTTGTGGTCTGGGGCCAACGTCCTGACTTTC.

This clonotype was observed a few times. The chain couples TRBV20-1 to TRBJ1-2; no definite D call. V was clipped by 3 bases and J by 4 bases, with 9 bases between them. The germline V gene encodes CDR1 DFQATT and CDR2 SNEGSKA (reference sequence). The CDR3 runs to 12 residues. The CDR3 is CSASGEGYGYTF. The CDR3 nucleotides read TGCAGTGCTAGCGGGGAGGGCTATGGCTACACCTTC.

In its sample, this clonotype was seen a few times. V gene TRBV7-2 combines with J gene TRBJ2-7; D remains ambiguous. The CDR3 length is 14 residues. Per germline, CDR1 SGHTA and CDR2 FQGNSA. V gave up 2 bases and J gave up 0 bases, with 8 bases separating them. CDR3 protein: CASSLSVSSYEQYF. The CDR3 bases are TGTGCCAGCAGCTTAAGTGTCAGCTCCTACGAGCAGTACTTC.

This chain uses TRBV7-8 with TRBJ2-2; 12 nucleotides align to TRBD1. Per the germline V gene, CDR1 is SGHVS and CDR2 is FQNEAQ. V shed 5 bases, J shed 7 bases, and the junction held 8 bases outside the gene matches. The CDR3 totals 16 residues. This CDR3 is CASSRTGTGGFGELFF. In DNA form, the CDR3 reads TGTGCCAGCAGCAGGACAGGGACAGGGGGCTTCGGGGAGCTGTTTTTT.

A few counts support this clonotype. The chain is built from TRBV27 and TRBJ2-1; perhaps TRBD2 as D (6 bases). The length of the CDR3 is 16 residues. The ends were cut back, 5 bases at V and 2 bases at J, with 16 bases in the middle. In germline, CDR1 is MNHEY, CDR2 SMNVEV (reference sequence). CDR3 amino acids: CASSPLTRATYNEQFF. The CDR3 DNA reads as TGTGCCAGCAGTCCGCTGACTAGAGCCACCTACAATGAGCAGTTCTTC.

This clonotype was seen only a few times. The rearrangement uses TRBV10-3 and TRBJ1-2; D unresolved. Trimming stripped 3 bases from V and 2 bases from J, with 4 bases between. The V gene's germline CDR1 is ENHRY and CDR2 SYGVKD. The CDR3 contains 12 residues. The CDR3: CAISDGNYGYTF. CDR3 sequence (DNA): TGTGCCATCAGTGACGGGAACTATGGCTACACCTTC.

This clonotype has only one observation. The CDR3 sequence: CATGARPETYEQYF. The DNA for the CDR3 is TGTGCCACGGGTGCGAGGCCGGAGACCTACGAGCAGTACTTC. The V and J genes are TRBV6-1 and TRBJ2-7; D not certain. The germline gives CDR1 MNHNS, CDR2 SASEGT. CDR3 length: 14 residues. Trimming shortened V by 10 bases and J by 2 bases, and 18 bases separated the two germline ends.